This T cell receptor (beta chain) was retrieved from a study of blood T cell repertoires in COVID-19. Study-wide context: Nucleic acid was either cDNA or gDNA, and it came from T cells, B-cell-depleted T cells, or PBMCs.

In the original analysis: The authors estimated nucleated cell counts from reference gene primer amplification. Only in-frame clones appear in the TCRdb table, and some are missing; sequencing was by immunoSEQ multiplex PCR. The DNA gave D and trimming, while V, J and clone size come from that table. The sample includes roughly 140,000 clones, around 80% of them seen just once. In this sample, this clone turned up a few times. The CDR3 length is 13 residues. Trimming removed 8 bases at V and 2 bases at J, with 10 bases between. Sequenced: peripheral blood. V is TRBV12-3 or TRBV12-4 and J is TRBJ1-5; D gene uncertain. This TCR was recovered from a woman aged 50 to 65 with acute or convalescent COVID-19. The CDR3 protein is CASCLGGNQPQHF. In nucleotides, the CDR3 is TGTGCCAGCTGCCTCGGGGGCAATCAGCCCCAGCATTTT.